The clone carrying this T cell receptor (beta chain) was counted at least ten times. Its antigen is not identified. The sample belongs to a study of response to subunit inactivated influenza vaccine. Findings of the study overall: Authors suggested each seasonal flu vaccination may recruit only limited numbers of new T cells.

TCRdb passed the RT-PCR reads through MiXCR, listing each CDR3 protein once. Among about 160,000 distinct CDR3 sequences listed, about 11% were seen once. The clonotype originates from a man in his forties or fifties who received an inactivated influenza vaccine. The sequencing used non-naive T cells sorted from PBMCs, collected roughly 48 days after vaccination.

The CDR3 reads CASSSRESVNTEAFF. The CDR3 bases are TGTGCCAGCAGTTCCAGGGAGTCGGTGAACACTGAAGCTTTCTTT. V and J are TRBV2 and TRBJ1-1, with D possibly being TRBD1 (5 bases). V gave up 5 bases and J gave up 0 bases, with 13 bases separating them. Germline V gene lookup returns CDR1 SNHLY and CDR2 FYNNEI. The CDR3 is made up of 15 amino acids.